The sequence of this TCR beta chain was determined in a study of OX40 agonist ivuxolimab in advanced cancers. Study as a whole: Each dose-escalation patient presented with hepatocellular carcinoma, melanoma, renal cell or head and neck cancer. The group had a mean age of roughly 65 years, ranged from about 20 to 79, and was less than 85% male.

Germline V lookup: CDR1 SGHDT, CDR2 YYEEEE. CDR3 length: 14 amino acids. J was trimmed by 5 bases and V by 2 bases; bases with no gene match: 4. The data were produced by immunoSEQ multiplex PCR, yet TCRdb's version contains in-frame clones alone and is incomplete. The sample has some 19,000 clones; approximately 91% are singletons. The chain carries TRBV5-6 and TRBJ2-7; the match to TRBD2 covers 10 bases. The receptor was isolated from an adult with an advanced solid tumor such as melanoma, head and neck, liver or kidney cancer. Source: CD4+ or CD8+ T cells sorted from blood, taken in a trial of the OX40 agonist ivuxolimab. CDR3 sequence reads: CASSLAGGFNEQYF. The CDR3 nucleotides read TGTGCCAGCAGCTTAGCGGGAGGGTTTAACGAGCAGTACTTC.